A single sample gave rise to the 27 T cell receptor beta chains below, sequenced in a study of blood T cell repertoires in COVID-19. The assay was immunoSEQ multiplex PCR, and TCRdb's table has in-frame clones only and misses some. The sample records about 63,000 clones, around 80% being singletons. The sequencing sample was made of peripheral blood. All receptors come from a human donor in a cohort sampled during active COVID-19.

This chain links TRBV29-1 with TRBJ2-7; no firm D call. This CDR3 is 12 amino acids long. Deletions cut 5 bases from V and 1 base from J, with 9 bases between. The V gene's germline CDR1 is SQVTM and CDR2 ANQGSEA. The CDR3 DNA reads TGCAGCGTTAACGGTCCTTCCTACGAGCAGTACTTC. The encoded protein is CSVNGPSYEQYF.

This sequence joins TRBV7-2 and TRBJ1-2; D is uncertain. V lost 0 bases and J 1 base, leaving 9 bases between the germline ends. In germline, CDR1 is SGHTA, CDR2 FQGNSA. This CDR3 region has 15 residues. The CDR3 loop is CASSLANGLNYGYTF. The CDR3 coding sequence is TGTGCCAGCAGCTTAGCTAATGGCCTTAACTATGGCTACACCTTC.

The chain carries TRBV18 and TRBJ2-7; 10 bases are a match to TRBD2. Germline CDR1 is KGHSH and CDR2 is LQKENI. The CDR3 totals 14 residues. V lost 8 bases to trimming and J lost 6 bases; unmatched junction nucleotides: 10. CDR3 amino acids: CASRRGASGSEQYF. In DNA form, the CDR3 reads TGTGCCAGCCGACGAGGCGCTAGCGGGAGCGAGCAGTACTTC. Complete variable domain (other parts from reference TRBV18 and TRBJ2-7): NAGVMQNPRHLVRRRGQEARLRCSPMKGHSHVYWYRQLPEEGLKFMVYLQKENIIDESGMPKERFSAEFPKEGPSILRIQQVVRGDSAAYFCASRRGASGSEQYFGPGTRLTVT.

The V call is TRBV9, the J call TRBJ1-3, with D possibly matching TRBD1 (6 bases). The CDR3 runs to 17 residues. In germline, CDR1 is SGDLS, CDR2 YYNGEE. Trimming cost V 1 base and J 0 bases, with 14 bases left between them. The CDR3 reads CASSVRGHSNSGNTIYF. CDR3 DNA sequence: TGTGCCAGCAGCGTAAGGGGACATTCAAACTCTGGAAACACCATATATTTT.

CDR3: CASSLGQVYYEQYF. The CDR3 region has the DNA TGTGCCAGCAGCTTGGGACAGGTATACTACGAGCAGTACTTC. V gene TRBV7-2 combines with J gene TRBJ2-7; 8 nucleotides align to TRBD1. Trimming at V came to 3 bases and at J to 3 bases, leaving 4 bases not matched to a gene. The CDR3 totals 14 residues. Germline CDR1 is SGHTA and CDR2 is FQGNSA.

The J gene is TRBJ2-7, the V gene TRBV6-5; a weak D match, TRBD1 (6 bases). Germline CDR1 MNHEY, CDR2 SVGAGI. V was clipped by 5 bases and J by 5 bases, with 13 bases between them. This CDR3 is built from 13 residues. The CDR3 loop reads CASSRGTIHEQYF. The CDR3 nucleotides read TGTGCCAGCAGTAGAGGGACAATCCACGAGCAGTACTTC.

This clone was picked up a small number of times. The chain joins TRBV18 to TRBJ1-1; maybe TRBD1 (5 bases). CDR3 length: 14 amino acids. V lost 3 bases to trimming and J lost 1 base, with 9 bases between them. Looked up from germline, CDR1 is KGHSH and CDR2 is LQKENI. CDR3 loop: CASSPGGGNTEAFF. The DNA for the CDR3 is TGTGCCAGCTCACCCGGCGGGGGGAACACTGAAGCTTTCTTT.

This clone appeared a single time. The V gene is TRBV18, the J gene TRBJ1-5, with a weak D call TRBD1 (5 bases). Germline V lookup: CDR1 KGHSH, CDR2 LQKENI. This CDR3 comprises 17 residues. The V gene lost 6 bases and the J gene lost 2 bases, with 20 bases spanning the gap. The CDR3 nucleotides read TGTGCCAGCTCTCCCGGGGGAGGGGTGTCAGGCAATCAGCCCCAGCATTTT. This sequence encodes CASSPGGGVSGNQPQHF.

This chain links TRBV7-9 with TRBJ1-1; no clear D gene. CDR1 and CDR2 (germline): SEHNR, FQNEAQ (reference sequence). This CDR3 comprises 15 residues. Trimming left V 4 bases short and J 0 bases short, with 12 bases between. As DNA, the CDR3 is TGTGCCAGCAGCTCAGGCCCCTGGGTGAACACTGAAGCTTTCTTT. Its translation: CASSSGPWVNTEAFF.

DNA of the CDR3: TGTGCCAGCGGTGGGGGGGGGCCCCCTAACTATGGCTACACCTTC. It codes for CASGGGGPPNYGYTF. The rearrangement uses TRBV27 and TRBJ1-2, with D tentatively TRBD1 (6 bases). V was cut by 8 bases and J by 0 bases, with 16 bases left in between. This CDR3 is built from 15 residues. Germline V CDR1 and CDR2: MNHEY, SMNVEV (reference sequence).

The V gene is TRBV20-1, the J gene TRBJ2-1; 7 nucleotides agree with TRBD2. CDR3 size: 11 residues. The ends lost 8 bases at V and 7 bases at J; junction bases unmatched: 5. CDR1 DFQATT and CDR2 SNEGSKA come from the germline V gene (reference sequence). The CDR3 DNA is TGCAGTCTGACAGCGGGGAATGAGCAGTTCTTC. As protein: CSLTAGNEQFF.

The CDR3 sequence is CASSLVAGPLDEQFF. CDR3 coding DNA: TGCGCCAGCAGCTTGGTAGCGGGACCCCTCGATGAGCAGTTCTTC. The chain links TRBV5-1 to TRBJ2-1; 8 bases align to TRBD2. The V gene end was trimmed by 0 bases and the J gene end by 8 bases; junction bases not matched to a gene: 7. The CDR3 spans 15 residues. Germline-derived CDR1 and CDR2 are SGHRS and YFSETQ.

The chain has TRBV4-3 and TRBJ1-3; 9 bases line up with TRBD1. This CDR3 contains 17 residues. CDR1 LGHNA and CDR2 YSLEER come from the germline V gene. V lost 1 base and J lost 4; bases outside the gene matches: 8. CDR3 bases: TGCGCCAGCAGCCAAGGAACGACAGGGGGACCCGGAAACACCATATATTTT. It encodes CASSQGTTGGPGNTIYF.

The chain is built from TRBV7-2 and TRBJ2-7; TRBD1 might be the D (5 bases). The germline V and J ends were trimmed by 7 bases and 2 bases, with 9 bases remaining between them. CDR1 and CDR2 from the germline V gene are SGHTA and FQGNSA. The CDR3 runs 12 residues. CDR3 region: CASTGSPYEQYF. The CDR3 nucleotides read TGTGCCAGCACAGGGTCTCCCTACGAGCAGTACTTC. Variable domain in full (rest from reference TRBV7-2 and TRBJ2-7): GAGVSQSPSNKVTEKGKDVELRCDPISGHTALYWYRQSLGQGLEFLIYFQGNSAPDKSGLPSDRFSAERTGGSVSTLTIQRTQQEDSAVYLCASTGSPYEQYFGPGTRLTVT.

The chain couples TRBV11-2 to TRBJ2-7; possibly TRBD2 for D (5 bases). Germline V gene sequence: CDR1 SGHAT, CDR2 FQNNGV. The CDR3 totals 14 residues. With 2 bases removed from V and 3 bases from J, the gap between germline ends came to 11 bases. CDR3 amino acids: CASSLPTGDYEQYF. As DNA, the CDR3 is TGTGCCAGCAGCTTACCTACCGGGGACTACGAGCAGTACTTC.

This clone came up once. The rearrangement uses TRBV7-2 and TRBJ2-7, with D perhaps TRBD2 (6 bases). The germline V and J ends were trimmed by 5 bases and 1 base, with 24 bases remaining between them. The CDR3 sequence is 18 residues long. Germline V gives CDR1 SGHTA, CDR2 FQGNSA. The CDR3 loop reads CASSPRVAATSGSYEQYF. CDR3 nucleotides: TGTGCCAGCAGCCCCCGGGTAGCGGCCACTTCTGGATCCTACGAGCAGTACTTC.

Turning to this clone: Other DNA sequences within the sample encode an identical CDR3. This sequence joins TRBV18 and TRBJ1-1; 7 positions match TRBD1. This CDR3 has 14 residues. In germline, CDR1 is KGHSH, CDR2 LQKENI. V lost 3 bases to trimming and J lost 1 base; unmatched junction nucleotides: 2. The CDR3 nucleotides read TGTGCCAGCTCACCGGACAGGAAGAACACTGAAGCTTTCTTT. Amino acids: CASSPDRKNTEAFF.

The V gene is TRBV6-5, the J gene TRBJ1-5; D gene unclear. This CDR3 region has 11 residues. Trimming shortened V by 10 bases and J by 1 base, and 5 bases separated the two germline ends. CDR1 is MNHEY and CDR2 is SVGAGI in the germline V gene. CDR3 DNA sequence: TGTGCCACCGGGAGCAATCAGCCCCAGCATTTT. It translates to CATGSNQPQHF.

V is TRBV25-1 and J is TRBJ1-5; TRBD1 matches at 8 bases. With 4 bases clipped from V and 7 bases from J, the junction kept 9 bases outside the gene matches. Germline V gene sequence: CDR1 MGHDK, CDR2 SYGVNS. This CDR3 is built from 15 residues. As DNA, the CDR3 is TGTGCCAGCAGTGCGGACAGGGCAGGGGAGCAGCCCCAGCATTTT. It codes for CASSADRAGEQPQHF.

The chain carries TRBV11-3 and TRBJ2-5; 8 bases are shared with TRBD2. The CDR3 loop spans 14 amino acids. The V gene end was trimmed by 4 bases and the J gene end by 4 bases; junction bases not matched to a gene: 5. The germline gives CDR1 SGHNT, CDR2 YENEEA. As DNA, the CDR3 is TGTGCCAGCAGCTCTCTAAGCGGGGGAGAGACCCAGTACTTC. It translates to CASSSLSGGETQYF.

The chain links TRBV24-1 to TRBJ2-3; 8 bases are a match to TRBD1. CDR1 is KGHDR, CDR2 SFDVKD, per germline. The CDR3 covers 15 residues. Trimming took 6 bases from V and 2 from J; bases not matched to a gene: 6. This CDR3 reads CATSPAGGHTDTQYF. In DNA form, the CDR3 reads TGTGCCACCAGTCCCGCAGGGGGCCACACAGATACGCAGTATTTT.

The V call is TRBV10-3, the J call TRBJ1-5, with D maybe TRBD1 (5 bases). The CDR3 runs 13 residues. The germline gives CDR1 ENHRY, CDR2 SYGVKD. Trimming removed 8 bases at V and 5 bases at J, with 13 bases between. The chain's CDR3 is CAISGREDQPQHF. The DNA of the CDR3 is TGTGCCATCTCTGGCAGGGAGGATCAGCCCCAGCATTTT.

The chain employs TRBV10-2 and TRBJ2-1; TRBD2 matches at 9 bases. Germline V gene data show CDR1 as WSHSY and CDR2 as SAAADI. The junction had 8 bases not matched to a gene; V was cut back by 4 bases and J by 7 bases. The CDR3 runs to 15 residues. DNA for the CDR3: TGCGCCAGCAGTGCCCTAAGGGCGGGAGGGAATGAGCAGTTCTTC. This codes for CASSALRAGGNEQFF.

In nucleotides, the CDR3 is TGCGCCAGCAGCCAAGGAGGGGGGGCTGGCGGGGAGCTGTTTTTT. The encoded protein is CASSQGGGAGGELFF. The V and J genes are TRBV4-1 and TRBJ2-2, with TRBD2 as a possible D gene (7 bases). The CDR3 is 15 amino acids. Looked up from germline, CDR1 is MGHRA and CDR2 is YSYEKL. V gave up 1 base and J gave up 7 bases, with 13 bases separating them.

This clone appeared a few times. The chain carries TRBV2 and TRBJ2-3; possible D gene TRBD1, 5 bases. The CDR3 runs 11 residues. V was pared by 11 bases and J by 9 bases, with 15 bases between. Per germline, CDR1 SNHLY and CDR2 FYNNEI. The CDR3, as DNA: TGTGCCTCCAAACAGGAGTGGACGCAGTATTTT. It yields the protein CASKQEWTQYF. Looking up the rest from reference TRBV2 and TRBJ2-3 gives the full variable domain: EPEVTQTPSHQVTQMGQEVILRCVPISNHLYFYWYRQILGQKVEFLVSFYNNEISEKSEIFDDQFSVERPDGSNFTLKIRSTKLEDSAMYFCASKQEWTQYFGPGTRLTVL.

The table lists this clone with a few counts. The chain combines TRBV15 with TRBJ2-1; TRBD2 aligns across 7 bases. The germline V gene encodes CDR1 LNHNV and CDR2 YYDKDF (reference sequence). The V segment lost 2 bases and the J segment 8 bases; nucleotides outside the gene matches: 12. The CDR3 is 16 residues long. CDR3 protein: CATSRIHVGGLHEQFF. The CDR3 DNA sequence: TGTGCCACCAGCAGAATACACGTGGGGGGGTTACATGAGCAGTTCTTC.

This chain connects TRBV19 to TRBJ1-2; 10 bases map to TRBD1. From germline, CDR1 is LNHDA and CDR2 SQIVND (reference sequence). Unmatched junction bases numbered 4, after V lost 1 base and J lost 8 bases. The CDR3 extends over 14 amino acids. As DNA, the CDR3 is TGTGCCAGTAGTATAGGGGGACAGGGGAGAGGCTACACCTTC. As protein: CASSIGGQGRGYTF.